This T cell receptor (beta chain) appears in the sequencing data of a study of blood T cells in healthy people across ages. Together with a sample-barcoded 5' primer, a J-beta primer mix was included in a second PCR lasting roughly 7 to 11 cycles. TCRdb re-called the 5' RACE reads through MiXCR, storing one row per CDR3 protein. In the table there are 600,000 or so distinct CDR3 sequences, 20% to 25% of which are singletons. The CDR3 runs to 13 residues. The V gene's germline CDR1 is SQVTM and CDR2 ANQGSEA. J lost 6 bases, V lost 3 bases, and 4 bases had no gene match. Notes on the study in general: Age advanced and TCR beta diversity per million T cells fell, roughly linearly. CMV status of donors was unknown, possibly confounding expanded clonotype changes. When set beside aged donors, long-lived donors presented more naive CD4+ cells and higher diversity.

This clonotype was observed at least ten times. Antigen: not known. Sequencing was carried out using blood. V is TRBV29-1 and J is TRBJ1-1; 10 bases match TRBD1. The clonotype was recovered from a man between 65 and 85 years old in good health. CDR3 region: CSVEDRGFPEAFF. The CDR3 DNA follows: TGCAGCGTTGAGGACAGGGGGTTCCCTGAAGCTTTCTTT. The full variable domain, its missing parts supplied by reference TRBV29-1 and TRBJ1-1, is SAVISQKPSRDICQRGTSLTIQCQVDSQVTMMFWYRQQPGQSLTLIATANQGSEATYESGFVIDKFPISRPNLTFSTLTVSNMSPEDSSIYLCSVEDRGFPEAFFGQGTRLTVV.